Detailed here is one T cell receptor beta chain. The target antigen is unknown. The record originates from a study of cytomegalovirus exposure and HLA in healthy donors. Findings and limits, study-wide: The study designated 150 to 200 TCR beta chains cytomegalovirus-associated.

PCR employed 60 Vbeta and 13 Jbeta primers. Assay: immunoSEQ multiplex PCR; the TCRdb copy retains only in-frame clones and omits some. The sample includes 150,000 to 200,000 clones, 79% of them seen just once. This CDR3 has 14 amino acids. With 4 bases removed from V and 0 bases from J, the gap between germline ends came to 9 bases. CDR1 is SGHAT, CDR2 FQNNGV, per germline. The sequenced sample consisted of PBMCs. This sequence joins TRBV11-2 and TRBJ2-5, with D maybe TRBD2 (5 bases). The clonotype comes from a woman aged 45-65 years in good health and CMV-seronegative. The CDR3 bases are TGTGCCAGCAGCTGGACTGACAACCAAGAGACCCAGTACTTC. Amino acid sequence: CASSWTDNQETQYF.